These T cell receptor beta chains were read from a single sample in a study of T cells expressing NK-cell markers. For each CDR3 protein, TCRdb gives one entry from its re-call of the 5' RACE reads, without DNA. This repertoire includes around 380,000 distinct CDR3 sequences. The sample comprised blood T cells: a sorted CD56 or NKG2C T cell subset, CD4+ or CD8+ T cells, or bulk PBMC T cells (not recorded which). Source of these receptors: a woman between 50 and 59 years old in good health. The CDR3 runs from the conserved cysteine through the conserved F or W.

V: TRBV7-9; J: TRBJ1-6; CDR3: CATIVAQGQNSPLHF
V: TRBV29-1; J: TRBJ2-1; CDR3: CSVETGRYNEQFF
V: TRBV29-1; J: TRBJ2-1; CDR3: CSDHRYNEQFF
V: TRBV19; J: TRBJ1-2; CDR3: CASSEGGGVTDGYTF
V: TRBV6-1; J: TRBJ2-5; CDR3: CASSEDGTGWQTQYF
V: TRBV24-1; J: TRBJ2-2; CDR3: CATRSGPNTGELFF
V: TRBV7-2; J: TRBJ1-2; CDR3: CASSPQGTGGRYGYTF
V: TRBV12-3/TRBV12-4; J: TRBJ2-3; CDR3: CASRGEGRWGTDTQYF
V: TRBV7-2; J: TRBJ2-1; CDR3: CASSLGTGEFF
V: TRBV6-5; J: TRBJ2-3; CDR3: CASSYSLNRGSTDTQYF
V: TRBV7-2; J: TRBJ2-1; CDR3: CASSPSLAIYNEQFF
V: TRBV6-5; J: TRBJ2-4; CDR3: CASSYLSGRRAKNIQYF
V: TRBV5-5; J: TRBJ2-3; CDR3: CASSLDGSLGDPQYF
V: TRBV6-1; J: TRBJ2-1; CDR3: CASSDIIVEQFF
V: TRBV4-2; J: TRBJ1-5; CDR3: CASSLVVEGPQHF
V: TRBV2; J: TRBJ2-1; CDR3: CASSEGQGKYEQFF
V: TRBV5-4; J: TRBJ2-5; CDR3: CASSLETSGSGETQYF
V: TRBV5-1; J: TRBJ2-3; CDR3: CASSSSGATDTQYF
V: TRBV5-1; J: TRBJ2-1; CDR3: CASFPAGTSGMGEQFF
V: TRBV7-9; J: TRBJ1-2; CDR3: CASSLESQGDYGYTF
V: TRBV19; J: TRBJ2-3; CDR3: CASRDRDRGLDTQYF
V: TRBV29-1; J: TRBJ2-7; CDR3: CRTTGSSYEQYF
V: TRBV5-1; J: TRBJ2-6; CDR3: CASPGGPISGANVLTF
V: TRBV5-1; J: TRBJ2-6; CDR3: CASRTGLTGANVLTF
V: TRBV3-1; J: TRBJ1-2; CDR3: CASSPGQGYYGYTF
V: TRBV20-1; J: TRBJ2-5; CDR3: CSARAKAWYQETQYF
V: TRBV4-1; J: TRBJ2-7; CDR3: CASSQVTASGRAREQYF
V: TRBV7-9; J: TRBJ2-5; CDR3: CASSRREPQETQYF
V: TRBV20-1; J: TRBJ1-4; CDR3: CSARGTGGEKLFF
V: TRBV6-2/TRBV6-3; J: TRBJ2-7; CDR3: CASSYLEISYEQYF
V: TRBV5-6; J: TRBJ2-1; CDR3: CASSLGQIRYNEQFF
V: TRBV20-1; J: TRBJ2-3; CDR3: CSGDGGWPYAQYF
V: TRBV3-1; J: TRBJ2-2; CDR3: CASSPPWGTGELFF
V: TRBV5-1; J: TRBJ1-6; CDR3: CASSLTTGGSYNSPLHF